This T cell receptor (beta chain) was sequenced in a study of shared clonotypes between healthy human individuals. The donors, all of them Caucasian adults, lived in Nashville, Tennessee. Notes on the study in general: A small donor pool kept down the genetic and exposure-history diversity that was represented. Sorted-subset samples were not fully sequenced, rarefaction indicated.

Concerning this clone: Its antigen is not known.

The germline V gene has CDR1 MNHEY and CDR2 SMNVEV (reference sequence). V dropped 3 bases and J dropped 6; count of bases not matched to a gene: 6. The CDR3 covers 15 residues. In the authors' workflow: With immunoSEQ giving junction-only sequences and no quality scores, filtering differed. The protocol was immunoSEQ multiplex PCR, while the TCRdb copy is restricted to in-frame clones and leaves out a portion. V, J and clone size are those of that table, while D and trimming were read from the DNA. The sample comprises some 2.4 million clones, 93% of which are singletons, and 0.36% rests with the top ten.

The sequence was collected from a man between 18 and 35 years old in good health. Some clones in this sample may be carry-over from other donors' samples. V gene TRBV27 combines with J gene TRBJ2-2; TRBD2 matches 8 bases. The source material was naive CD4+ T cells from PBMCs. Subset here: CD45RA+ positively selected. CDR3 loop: CASSFAGTRAGELFF. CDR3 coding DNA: TGTGCCAGCAGTTTCGCCGGGACTAGAGCCGGGGAGCTGTTTTTT.